Listed below are T cell receptor beta chains from one sample, sequenced in a study of regulatory T cells in long-lasting Graves disease. TCRdb re-called the multiplex PCR reads through MiXCR, storing one row per CDR3 protein. The sample records about 530,000 distinct CDR3 sequences, 16% being singletons. These data also formed part of another study, on T cells in Graves' hyperthyroidism and ophthalmopathy.

Sequences were derived from peripheral blood mononuclear cells (PBMCs), sampled at new diagnosis, from a patient treated with antithyroid drugs. The receptors were gathered from a woman between 40 and 65 years old with Graves disease. Both conserved end residues are part of each CDR3. The D gene is left open where the match is weak. Part of the rows lack a size; the others show once, few, many or a class for expanded clones.

D: TRBD2
V: TRBV27
size: .
J: TRBJ2-3
DNA: TGTGCCAGCTCGCGGGAGGGGATCGGAACAGATACGCAGTATTTT
CDR3: CASSREGIGTDTQYF

D: TRBD1
V: TRBV20-1
size: few
J: TRBJ2-7
DNA: TGCAGTGCTACCGAACCTAAATCGGGACAGGGAATAGAGCAGTACTTC
CDR3: CSATEPKSGQGIEQYF

D: TRBD1
V: TRBV20-1
size: few
J: TRBJ1-1
DNA: TGCAGTGCCAAAGGGACAGCCTCATATTTTCGGCGGCCGAACACTGAAGCTTTCTTT
CDR3: CSAKGTASYFRRPNTEAFF

D: TRBD1
V: TRBV6-1
size: few
J: TRBJ2-1
DNA: TGTGCCAGCATCTCAGGGGGCGACAGCTACAATGAGCAGTTCTTC
CDR3: CASISGGDSYNEQFF

D: .
V: TRBV12-5
size: few
J: TRBJ2-3
DNA: TGTGCTAGTTCCAAGGGGTGGGGGACAGATACGCAGTATTTT
CDR3: CASSKGWGTDTQYF

D: TRBD2
V: TRBV20-1
size: few
J: TRBJ2-1
DNA: TGCAGCAGTTACGGGGGGGCCCACAATGAGCAGTTCTTC
CDR3: CSSYGGAHNEQFF

D: TRBD1
V: TRBV12-3/TRBV12-4
size: many
J: TRBJ1-3
DNA: TGTGCCAGCAGTCCGGGACAGGGTAATGGAAACACCATATATTTT
CDR3: CASSPGQGNGNTIYF

D: TRBD1
V: TRBV11-1
size: few
J: TRBJ2-7
DNA: TGTGCCAGCAGCGTATCCGGGACAGGTCTTGACGAGCAGTACTTC
CDR3: CASSVSGTGLDEQYF

D: TRBD1
V: TRBV28
size: many
J: TRBJ2-1
DNA: TGTGCCAGCAGGGACAGGGGGCGTAGTGACAATGAGCAGTTCTTC
CDR3: CASRDRGRSDNEQFF

D: .
V: TRBV18
size: many
J: TRBJ1-6
DNA: TGTGCCAGCTCACGGGGGGAATCACCCCTCCACTTT
CDR3: CASSRGESPLHF

D: .
V: TRBV18
size: many
J: TRBJ1-1
DNA: TGTGCCAGCTCCGTGGACTTGAACACTGAAGCTTTCTTT
CDR3: CASSVDLNTEAFF

D: TRBD1
V: TRBV7-9
size: many
J: TRBJ2-7
DNA: TGTGCCAGCAGCTTAGGGGGACAGACCTACGAGCAGTACTTC
CDR3: CASSLGGQTYEQYF